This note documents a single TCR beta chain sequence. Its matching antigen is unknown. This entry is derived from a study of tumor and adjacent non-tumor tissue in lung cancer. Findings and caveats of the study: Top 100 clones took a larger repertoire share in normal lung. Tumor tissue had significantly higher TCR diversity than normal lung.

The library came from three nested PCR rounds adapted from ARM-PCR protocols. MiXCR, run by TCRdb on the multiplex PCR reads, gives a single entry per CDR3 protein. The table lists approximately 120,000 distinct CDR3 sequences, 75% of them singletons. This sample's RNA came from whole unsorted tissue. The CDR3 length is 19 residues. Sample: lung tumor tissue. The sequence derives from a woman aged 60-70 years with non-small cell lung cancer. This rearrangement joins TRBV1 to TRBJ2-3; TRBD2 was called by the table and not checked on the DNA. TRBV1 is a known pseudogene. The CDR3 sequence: CTSSQGRGLAEIPEDTQYF. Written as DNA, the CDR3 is TGCACCAGCAGCCAAGGGAGGGGCCTAGCGGAGATCCCCGAGGATACGCAGTATTTT.